This TCR beta chain appears in the sequencing data of a study of monozygotic twins with inflammatory bowel disease. Points from the study as a whole: The data gave no support to a single strong IBD-associated signal or clonotype.

The CDR3 spans 16 residues. Germline V lookup: CDR1 SGHRS, CDR2 YFSETQ. With regard to this clonotype: Its specificity is not known.

Reprocessing the 5' RACE reads, TCRdb reports a single entry for every CDR3 protein and omits DNA. The sample table sets out around 450,000 distinct CDR3 sequences. Skipping T cell sorting, the study isolated total RNA directly from whole blood. The V call is TRBV5-1, the J call TRBJ2-1. The clonotype originates from a human donor with ulcerative colitis or Crohn's disease, or a healthy co-twin of an affected twin (not recorded which). Material for sequencing was blood. The CDR3 here is CASSLGLPSSYNEQFF.